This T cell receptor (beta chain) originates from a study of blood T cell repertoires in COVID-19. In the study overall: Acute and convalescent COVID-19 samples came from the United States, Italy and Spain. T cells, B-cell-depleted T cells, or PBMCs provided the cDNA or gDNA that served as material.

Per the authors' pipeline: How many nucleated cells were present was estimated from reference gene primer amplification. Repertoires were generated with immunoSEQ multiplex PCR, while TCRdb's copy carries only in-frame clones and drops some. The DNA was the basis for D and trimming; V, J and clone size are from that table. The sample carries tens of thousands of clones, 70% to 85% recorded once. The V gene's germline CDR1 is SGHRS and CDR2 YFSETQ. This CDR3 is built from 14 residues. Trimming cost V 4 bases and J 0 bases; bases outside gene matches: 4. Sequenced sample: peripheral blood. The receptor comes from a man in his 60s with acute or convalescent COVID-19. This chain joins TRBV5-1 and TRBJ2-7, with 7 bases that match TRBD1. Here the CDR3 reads CASSRDRFSYEQYF. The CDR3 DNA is TGCGCCAGCAGCCGGGACAGATTCTCCTACGAGCAGTACTTC.